The rows below give T cell receptor beta chains drawn from one sample of a study of blood T cell repertoires in COVID-19. Sequencing was performed with immunoSEQ multiplex PCR; in TCRdb, only in-frame clones are kept and a portion is missing. The table shows about 140,000 clones, with approximately 80% occurring only once. Sequencing was done on a sample of peripheral blood. The source is a woman older than 75 with active or convalescent COVID-19. Each CDR3 is given with its conserved first and last residue. Each record gives: J gene, V gene, clone size, CDR3 length, D gene, CDR3 protein, CDR3 DNA. D genes are given only for firm matches. Clone size is shown for a subset of rows, as once, few, many or a class of expanded clone.

j_gene: TRBJ2-5; v_gene: TRBV9; abundance: many; len: 18; d_gene: TRBD2; CDR3aa: CASSVGLAGPGGLETQYF; CDR3nt: TGTGCCAGCAGCGTAGGACTAGCGGGGCCGGGGGGTTTAGAGACCCAGTACTTC
j_gene: TRBJ1-1; v_gene: TRBV6-2/TRBV6-3; abundance: .; len: 13; d_gene: .; CDR3aa: CASSFPENTEAFF; CDR3nt: TGTGCCAGCAGTTTTCCAGAGAACACTGAAGCTTTCTTT
j_gene: TRBJ2-1; v_gene: TRBV5-1; abundance: .; len: 20; d_gene: TRBD1; CDR3aa: CASSSPRVGGNPFSYNEQFF; CDR3nt: TGCGCCAGCAGCTCCCCCCGAGTAGGGGGCAACCCTTTCTCCTACAATGAGCAGTTCTTC
j_gene: TRBJ2-5; v_gene: TRBV4-2; abundance: .; len: 14; d_gene: .; CDR3aa: CASSQASPSETQYF; CDR3nt: TGTGCCAGCAGCCAAGCCAGTCCTTCGGAGACCCAGTACTTC
j_gene: TRBJ1-1; v_gene: TRBV3-1/TRBV3-2; abundance: .; len: 14; d_gene: .; CDR3aa: CASSQTAGYTEAFF; CDR3nt: TGTGCCAGCAGCCAAACCGCGGGCTACACTGAAGCTTTCTTT
j_gene: TRBJ1-5; v_gene: TRBV21-1; abundance: .; len: 14; d_gene: .; CDR3aa: CASSNRSGDQPQHF; CDR3nt: TGTGCCAGCAGCAATCGGTCGGGTGATCAGCCCCAGCATTTT
j_gene: TRBJ2-3; v_gene: TRBV9; abundance: .; len: 17; d_gene: TRBD2; CDR3aa: CASSVDLAGGLTDTQYF; CDR3nt: TGTGCCAGCAGCGTAGACCTAGCGGGGGGCCTCACAGATACGCAGTATTTT
j_gene: TRBJ2-6; v_gene: TRBV5-4; abundance: .; len: 14; d_gene: .; CDR3aa: CASSLDHRANVLTF; CDR3nt: TGTGCCAGCAGCCTTGATCACAGGGCCAACGTCCTGACTTTC
j_gene: TRBJ2-2; v_gene: TRBV3-1/TRBV3-2; abundance: .; len: 16; d_gene: .; CDR3aa: CASSQLQGHLHGELFF; CDR3nt: TGTGCCAGCAGCCAATTGCAGGGACACTTACACGGGGAGCTGTTTTTT
j_gene: TRBJ1-1; v_gene: TRBV30; abundance: .; len: 14; d_gene: .; CDR3aa: CAWSVQRKNTEAFF; CDR3nt: TGTGCCTGGAGTGTACAGAGAAAGAACACTGAAGCTTTCTTT
j_gene: TRBJ1-1; v_gene: TRBV7-2; abundance: .; len: 17; d_gene: .; CDR3aa: CASSTPGGNQMNTEAFF; CDR3nt: TGTGCCAGCAGCACCCCTGGAGGGAACCAAATGAACACTGAAGCTTTCTTT
j_gene: TRBJ2-5; v_gene: TRBV28; abundance: few; len: 16; d_gene: .; CDR3aa: CASREDDRSRHVTQYF; CDR3nt: TGTGCCAGCCGCGAAGACGACAGGAGCCGCCATGTGACCCAGTACTTC
j_gene: TRBJ2-1; v_gene: TRBV7-9; abundance: .; len: 16; d_gene: .; CDR3aa: CASSGADGSSYNEQFF; CDR3nt: TGTGCCAGCAGCGGCGCCGACGGGAGCTCCTACAATGAGCAGTTCTTC
j_gene: TRBJ2-3; v_gene: TRBV20-1; abundance: .; len: 15; d_gene: TRBD2; CDR3aa: CSASSAGGSTDTQYF; CDR3nt: TGCAGTGCTAGTTCGGCGGGGGGTAGCACAGATACGCAGTATTTT
j_gene: TRBJ2-1; v_gene: TRBV5-1; abundance: .; len: 17; d_gene: TRBD1; CDR3aa: CASSLSIRGQGAREQFF; CDR3nt: TGCGCCAGCAGCTTGTCTATTCGGGGACAGGGGGCTCGTGAGCAGTTCTTC
j_gene: TRBJ2-2; v_gene: TRBV6-5; abundance: .; len: 15; d_gene: .; CDR3aa: CASRNIQVNTGELFF; CDR3nt: TGTGCCAGCAGAAACATACAGGTCAACACCGGGGAGCTGTTTTTT
j_gene: TRBJ2-1; v_gene: TRBV7-9; abundance: .; len: 18; d_gene: TRBD2; CDR3aa: CASSLGLAGGPALNEQFF; CDR3nt: TGTGCCAGCAGCTTAGGACTAGCGGGGGGGCCCGCCCTCAATGAGCAGTTCTTC
j_gene: TRBJ2-3; v_gene: TRBV4-2; abundance: .; len: 18; d_gene: TRBD2; CDR3aa: CASSQNQGLAGGTDTQYF; CDR3nt: TGTGCCAGCAGCCAAAATCAAGGACTAGCGGGGGGCACAGATACGCAGTATTTT
j_gene: TRBJ2-4; v_gene: TRBV4-1; abundance: .; len: 14; d_gene: .; CDR3aa: CASSHVSAKNIQYF; CDR3nt: TGCGCCAGCAGCCATGTCTCAGCCAAAAACATTCAGTACTTC
j_gene: TRBJ2-7; v_gene: TRBV9; abundance: .; len: 15; d_gene: .; CDR3aa: CASSATWGETYEQYF; CDR3nt: TGTGCCAGCAGCGCCACTTGGGGCGAGACCTACGAGCAGTACTTC
j_gene: TRBJ2-6; v_gene: TRBV11-3; abundance: .; len: 18; d_gene: TRBD2; CDR3aa: CASSFRGDPSSGANVLTF; CDR3nt: TGTGCCAGCAGCTTTCGGGGGGACCCAAGCTCTGGGGCCAACGTCCTGACTTTC
j_gene: TRBJ1-1; v_gene: TRBV11-3; abundance: once; len: 14; d_gene: .; CDR3aa: CASSLGGFNTEAFF; CDR3nt: TGTGCCAGCAGCTTAGGGGGCTTTAACACTGAAGCTTTCTTT
j_gene: TRBJ2-5; v_gene: TRBV5-1; abundance: .; len: 15; d_gene: TRBD2; CDR3aa: CASSSGLAGGETQYF; CDR3nt: TGCGCCAGCAGCTCTGGACTAGCGGGGGGTGAGACCCAGTACTTC
j_gene: TRBJ2-7; v_gene: TRBV6-6; abundance: few; len: 14; d_gene: .; CDR3aa: CASSLGLPSYEQYF; CDR3nt: TGTGCCAGCAGTTTGGGACTGCCCTCCTACGAGCAGTACTTC
j_gene: TRBJ2-1; v_gene: TRBV19; abundance: .; len: 13; d_gene: .; CDR3aa: CASSIGGLGEQFF; CDR3nt: TGTGCCAGTAGTATCGGCGGGTTAGGTGAGCAGTTCTTC
j_gene: TRBJ1-1; v_gene: TRBV20-1; abundance: once; len: 11; d_gene: .; CDR3aa: CSAKVDRLTMF; CDR3nt: TGCAGTGCCAAAGTCGACAGGCTGACGATGTTT
j_gene: TRBJ1-4; v_gene: TRBV3-1/TRBV3-2; abundance: .; len: 12; d_gene: .; CDR3aa: CASATQGEKLFF; CDR3nt: TGTGCCAGCGCTACTCAGGGTGAAAAACTGTTTTTT
j_gene: TRBJ1-2; v_gene: TRBV18; abundance: .; len: 14; d_gene: .; CDR3aa: CASSPLGADYGYTF; CDR3nt: TGTGCCAGCTCACCACTAGGGGCAGACTATGGCTACACCTTC
j_gene: TRBJ2-3; v_gene: TRBV10-3; abundance: .; len: 16; d_gene: .; CDR3aa: CAISGGAELSTDTQYF; CDR3nt: TGTGCCATCAGTGGCGGGGCAGAGCTCAGCACAGATACGCAGTATTTT
j_gene: TRBJ1-2; v_gene: TRBV29-1; abundance: .; len: 12; d_gene: .; CDR3aa: CSVAGGATGYTF; CDR3nt: TGCAGCGTTGCTGGGGGGGCGACCGGCTACACCTTC
j_gene: TRBJ2-7; v_gene: TRBV6-5; abundance: .; len: 15; d_gene: TRBD2; CDR3aa: CASTPGSGGSYEQYF; CDR3nt: TGTGCCAGCACCCCTGGGAGCGGGGGAAGCTACGAGCAGTACTTC
j_gene: TRBJ1-2; v_gene: TRBV28; abundance: .; len: 14; d_gene: TRBD1; CDR3aa: CASSPDRGLSGYTF; CDR3nt: TGTGCCAGCAGCCCAGACAGGGGGCTTTCTGGCTACACCTTC
j_gene: TRBJ2-7; v_gene: TRBV30; abundance: .; len: 14; d_gene: TRBD2; CDR3aa: CAWRSLAGGHEQYF; CDR3nt: TGTGCCTGGAGAAGTCTAGCGGGGGGTCACGAGCAGTACTTC
j_gene: TRBJ2-1; v_gene: TRBV6-5; abundance: .; len: 15; d_gene: TRBD2; CDR3aa: CASSYGPTGGDEQFF; CDR3nt: TGTGCCAGCAGTTATGGTCCCACGGGGGGGGATGAGCAGTTCTTC
j_gene: TRBJ1-6; v_gene: TRBV7-2; abundance: .; len: 15; d_gene: .; CDR3aa: CASGLFVQNNSPLHF; CDR3nt: TGTGCCAGCGGTCTTTTCGTGCAGAATAATTCACCCCTCCACTTT
j_gene: TRBJ2-4; v_gene: TRBV4-1; abundance: .; len: 18; d_gene: .; CDR3aa: CASSQAPSMTGSKNIQYF; CDR3nt: TGCGCCAGCAGCCAAGCACCAAGCATGACGGGGTCCAAAAACATTCAGTACTTC
j_gene: TRBJ1-2; v_gene: TRBV5-5; abundance: once; len: 15; d_gene: .; CDR3aa: CASSLDGQPRYGYTF; CDR3nt: TGTGCCAGCAGTTTAGACGGACAGCCGAGATATGGCTACACCTTC